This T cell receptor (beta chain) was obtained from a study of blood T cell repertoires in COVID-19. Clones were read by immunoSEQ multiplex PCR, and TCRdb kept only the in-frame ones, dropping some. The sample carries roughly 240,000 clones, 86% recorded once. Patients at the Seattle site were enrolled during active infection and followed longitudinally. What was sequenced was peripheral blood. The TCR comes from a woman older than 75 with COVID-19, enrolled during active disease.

For the CDR3, the DNA is TGTGCCAGCAGCCGGGGGCTCGGGGACAATAGTGTGGCCATATATTTT. This sequence encodes CASSRGLGDNSVAIYF. This chain uses TRBV3-1 (or the pseudogene TRBV3-2) with TRBJ1-3; D possibly corresponds to TRBD1 (6 bases). CDR1 LGHDT and CDR2 YNNKEL come from the germline V gene (reference sequence). CDR3 length equals 16 residues. V lost 4 bases and J lost 11, with 24 bases in between.